This passage covers 14 T cell receptor beta chains from one sample sequenced in a study of tumor and adjacent non-tumor tissue in lung cancer. A modified ARM-PCR protocol with three rounds of nested PCR amplified TCRbeta. MiXCR, run by TCRdb on the multiplex PCR reads, gives a single entry per CDR3 protein. Altogether about 66,000 distinct CDR3 sequences are present, roughly 72% being singletons, with the ten largest covering over 25%. This sample's RNA came from whole unsorted tissue. Material for sequencing was lung tumor tissue. The receptors originated from a man between 60 and 75 years old with non-small cell lung cancer.

Notes on this clonotype: Sequence at one end of the junction differs from germline and may be a read error. The V and J genes are TRBV6-5 and TRBJ1-1, with a possible D match to TRBD1 (5 bases). In germline, CDR1 is MNHEY, CDR2 SVGAGI. There are 15 residues in the CDR3. This chain's CDR3 is CTSSYSRRDGDGAFF. In DNA, the CDR3 is TGTACCAGTAGTTACTCCCGCAGGGATGGGGATGGAGCTTTCTTT.

With regard to this clonotype: One end of the junction is discordant with germline, which a read error may explain. The CDR3 protein is CDSSFNTDTQYF. DNA for the CDR3: TGTGACAGCAGTTTCAACACAGATACGCAGTATTTT. The chain recombines TRBV12-3 or TRBV12-4 with TRBJ2-3, with D hard to call. CDR3 length equals 12 residues.

This clonotype was counted only a few times. No conserved phenylalanine or tryptophan ends this CDR3, so it is likely a read error. No DNA is shown, since the ends of the CDR3 on it are uncertain; the CDR3 is the one TCRdb lists. This chain joins TRBV12-3 or TRBV12-4 and TRBJ2-7; TRBD2, the D gene given by the table, was not confirmed from the DNA. Counting both end residues, the CDR3 totals 17 amino acids. This CDR3 reads CASSLTSGRAFAHEQYL.

A single count supports this clonotype. A much larger clone differs by one base, so this may be a read error. J is TRBJ1-1 and V is TRBV5-8; D is unresolved. CDR3 length: 13 residues. CDR1 and CDR2 (germline): SGHTS, YDEGEE. This chain's CDR3 is CASGLWEEAEAFF. In DNA form, the CDR3 reads TGTGCCAGCGGCTTGTGGGAGGAGGCTGAAGCTTTCTTT.

V usage is TRBV29-1 and J usage is TRBJ2-3, with TRBD1 matching 8 bases. Germline V gene sequence: CDR1 SQVTM, CDR2 ANQGSEA. The CDR3 loop spans 15 amino acids. CDR3 in DNA: TGCAGTGCCCAGACAGGGGCGGCTAGCACAGATACGCAGTATTTT. Protein product: CSAQTGAASTDTQYF.

This clonotype has only one observation. This likely comes from a read error, as the CDR3 has no conserved phenylalanine or tryptophan at its end. J is TRBJ1-1 and V is TRBV29-1; D gene unclear. Looked up from germline, CDR1 is SQVTM and CDR2 is ANQGSEA. The CDR3 is made up of 14 amino acids. Trimming left V 2 bases short and J 0 bases short, with 10 bases between. The DNA for the CDR3 is TGCAGCGTTGAATACGGACCTTTGAACACTGAAGCTTTCATT. Its translation is CSVEYGPLNTEAFI.

The V gene is TRBV10-2, the J gene TRBJ2-7; D unresolved. Trimming left V 7 bases short and J 6 bases short, with 13 bases between. Germline CDR1 reads WSHSY; CDR2 reads SAAADI. The CDR3 sequence is 12 residues long. The CDR3 is CASNAVALEQYF. The CDR3 nucleotides are TGCGCCAGCAATGCAGTTGCACTCGAGCAGTACTTC.

On this clonotype itself: Mismatch with germline at one junction end may stem from a read error. This chain joins TRBV6-1 and TRBJ2-3, with D perhaps given as TRBD1 or TRBD2 (5 bases each). Germline V lookup: CDR1 MNHNS, CDR2 SASEGT. The CDR3 extends over 15 amino acids. CDR3 coding DNA: TGTGCCGGCAGGATACAGGCAGGGAGCACAGATACCCAGTATTTT. Protein sequence: CAGRIQAGSTDTQYF.

At least ten counts were recorded for this clonotype. The CDR3 DNA reads as TGTGCCAGCAGCTTAGAACGGAGAGAAGCTTTCTTT. Its translation is CASSLERREAFF. This sequence joins TRBV11-2 and TRBJ1-1; no clear D. The CDR3 has 12 amino acids. Germline V gives CDR1 SGHAT, CDR2 FQNNGV. The germline V and J ends were trimmed by 0 bases and 8 bases, with 7 bases remaining between them.

About this clonotype: The conserved phenylalanine or tryptophan is not found at the CDR3 terminus, so this likely reflects a read error. CDR3 sequence: CSVEDVTGKNIQYS. The CDR3 coding sequence is TGCAGCGTTGAAGATGTGACTGGGAAAAACATTCAGTACTCC. This chain uses TRBV29-1 with TRBJ2-4; D gene ambiguous. Germline CDR1 and CDR2: SQVTM and ANQGSEA. CDR3 length: 14 residues. The V end lost 0 bases, the J end lost 4 bases, and 10 bases lay between the germline ends.

As regards this clonotype: Relative to the germline gene, one junction end is altered; a read error may explain this. The gene calls are TRBV6-1 and TRBJ2-6; D is perhaps TRBD2 (6 bases). The CDR3 is 15 residues long. Germline V gene data show CDR1 as MNHNS and CDR2 as SASEGT. The DNA for the CDR3 is TGTGCCAGCGACGGCTCAGGGACTGGCGCCAACGTCCTGAGTTTC. Its translation is CASDGSGTGANVLSF.

This clonotype was observed once. This chain uses TRBV19 with TRBJ2-2, with D hard to call. CDR1 LNHDA and CDR2 SQIVND come from the germline V gene (reference sequence). This CDR3 has 13 amino acids. V lost 5 bases, J lost 0 bases, and 4 bases lay in between. The CDR3 sequence: CASSPANTGELFF. The CDR3 coding sequence is TGTGCCAGTAGTCCTGCGAACACCGGGGAGCTGTTTTTT.

As to this clonotype: One end of the junction fails to match germline, which may point to a read error. V usage is TRBV12-3 or TRBV12-4 and J usage is TRBJ2-6; possibly TRBD1 or TRBD2 for D (5 bases each). The length of the CDR3 is 15 residues. CDR3 sequence (DNA): TGTGCCAGCACCTCATGGGGGTCTGGGGCCAACATCCTGACTTTC. Its protein is CASTSWGSGANILTF.

This clonotype was recorded only once. The J gene is TRBJ2-7, the V gene TRBV20-1, with unresolved D. The CDR3 has 12 amino acids. The germline V gene encodes CDR1 DFQATT and CDR2 SNEGSKA (reference sequence). The CDR3 nucleotides read TGCAATGCGAGGTACAGTCCTGACGAGCAGTACTTC. It specifies CNARYSPDEQYF.